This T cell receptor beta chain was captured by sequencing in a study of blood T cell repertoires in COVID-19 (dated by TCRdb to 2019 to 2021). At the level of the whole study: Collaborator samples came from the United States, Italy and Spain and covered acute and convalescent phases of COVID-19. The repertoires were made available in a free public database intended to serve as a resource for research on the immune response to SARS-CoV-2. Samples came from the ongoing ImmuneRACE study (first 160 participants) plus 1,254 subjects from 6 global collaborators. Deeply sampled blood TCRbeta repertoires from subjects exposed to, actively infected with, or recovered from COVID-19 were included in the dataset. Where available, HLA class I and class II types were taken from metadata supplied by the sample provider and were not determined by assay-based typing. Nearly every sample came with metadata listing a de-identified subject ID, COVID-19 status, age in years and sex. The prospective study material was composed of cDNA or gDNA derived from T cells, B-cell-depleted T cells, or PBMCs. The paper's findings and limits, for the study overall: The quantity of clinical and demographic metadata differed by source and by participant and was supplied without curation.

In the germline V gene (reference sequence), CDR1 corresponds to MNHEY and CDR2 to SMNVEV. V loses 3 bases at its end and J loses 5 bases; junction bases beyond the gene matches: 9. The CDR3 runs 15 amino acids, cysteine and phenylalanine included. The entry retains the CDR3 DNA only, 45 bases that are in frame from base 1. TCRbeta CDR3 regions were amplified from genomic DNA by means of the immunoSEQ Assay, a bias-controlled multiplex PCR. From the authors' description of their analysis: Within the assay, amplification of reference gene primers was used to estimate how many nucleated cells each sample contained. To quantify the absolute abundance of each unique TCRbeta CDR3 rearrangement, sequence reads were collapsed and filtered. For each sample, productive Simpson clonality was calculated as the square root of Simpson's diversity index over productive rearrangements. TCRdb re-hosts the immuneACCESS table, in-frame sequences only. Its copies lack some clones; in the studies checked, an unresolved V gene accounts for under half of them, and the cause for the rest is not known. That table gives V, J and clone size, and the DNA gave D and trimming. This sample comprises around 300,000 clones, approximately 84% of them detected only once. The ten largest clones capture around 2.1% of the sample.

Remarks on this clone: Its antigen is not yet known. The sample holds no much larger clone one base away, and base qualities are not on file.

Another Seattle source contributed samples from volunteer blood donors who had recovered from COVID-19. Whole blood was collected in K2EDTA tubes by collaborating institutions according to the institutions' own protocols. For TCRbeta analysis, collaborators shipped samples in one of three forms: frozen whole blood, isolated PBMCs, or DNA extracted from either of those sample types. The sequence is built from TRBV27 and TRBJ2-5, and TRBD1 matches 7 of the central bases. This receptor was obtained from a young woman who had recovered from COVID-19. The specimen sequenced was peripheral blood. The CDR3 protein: CASSLMTGTGETQYF. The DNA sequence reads TGTGCCAGCAGTTTGATGACAGGGACGGGGGAGACCCAGTACTTC.